The next 12 T cell receptor beta chains were all read from a single sample in a study of T cell responses to AZD1222 COVID-19 vaccine. Produced via immunoSEQ multiplex PCR; TCRdb's table is partial and in-frame only. The profile shows 150,000 or so clones, approximately 95% of them singletons. The specimen was peripheral blood, collected on day 0 of MenACWY control vaccination. The receptors here all came from an adult in good health.

The J gene is TRBJ2-1, the V gene TRBV7-2; D is possibly TRBD2 (5 bases). The V gene's germline CDR1 is SGHTA and CDR2 FQGNSA. V was pared by 3 bases and J by 4 bases, with 16 bases between. The CDR3 sequence is 16 residues long. CDR3 loop: CASSFTSGPGYNEQFF. The CDR3, as DNA: TGTGCCAGCAGCTTTACAAGCGGACCGGGGTACAATGAGCAGTTCTTC.

This chain joins TRBV30 and TRBJ2-3; 7 nucleotides line up with TRBD2. The CDR3 loop spans 12 amino acids. Germline assignment: CDR1 GTSNPN and CDR2 SVGIG (reference sequence). Trimming cost V 2 bases and J 6 bases; bases outside gene matches: 2. CDR3 protein: CAWSRGGDTQYF. CDR3 nucleotides: TGTGCCTGGAGTCGCGGGGGTGATACGCAGTATTTT.

This clone came up once. V usage is TRBV7-8 and J usage is TRBJ2-1; 7 bases line up with TRBD1. The V segment lost 5 bases and the J segment 4 bases; nucleotides outside the gene matches: 5. This CDR3 comprises 14 residues. The germline CDR1 and CDR2 sequences are SGHVS and FQNEAQ. The CDR3 reads CASSPRTGYNEQFF. The CDR3 bases are TGTGCCAGCAGCCCCCGGACAGGATACAATGAGCAGTTCTTC.

V usage is TRBV3-1 (or the pseudogene TRBV3-2) and J usage is TRBJ1-1; TRBD1 might be the D (5 bases). The CDR3 is 13 residues long. From germline, CDR1 is LGHDT and CDR2 YNNKEL (reference sequence). V was clipped by 2 bases and J by 4 bases, with 8 bases between them. The CDR3: CASSQQRGTEAFF. The CDR3 region has the DNA TGTGCCAGCAGCCAACAAAGGGGCACTGAAGCTTTCTTT.

The chain carries TRBV9 and TRBJ2-1; weak D call: TRBD1 (6 bases). CDR1 is SGDLS and CDR2 is YYNGEE in the germline V gene. CDR3 length: 15 amino acids. Trimming took off 1 base at V and 3 bases at J, with 11 bases between the two ends. The CDR3 nucleotides read TGTGCCAGCAGCGTATGGGCGGACAGCTACAATGAGCAGTTCTTC. This sequence encodes CASSVWADSYNEQFF. Full variable domain (missing parts from reference TRBV9 and TRBJ2-1): DSGVTQTPKHLITATGQRVTLRCSPRSGDLSVYWYQQSLDQGLQFLIQYYNGEERAKGNILERFSAQQFPDLHSELNLSSLELGDSALYFCASSVWADSYNEQFFGPGTRLTVL.

The chain has TRBV18 and TRBJ2-2; D is unresolved. Germline CDR1 is KGHSH and CDR2 is LQKENI. Between the trimmed V and J ends, which lost 5 bases and 6 bases, there was a span of 13 bases. The CDR3 runs 14 residues. The CDR3 region has the DNA TGTGCCAGCTCAAGGACGGACCTTCCCGGGGAGCTGTTTTTT. Its translation is CASSRTDLPGELFF.

The genes are TRBV18 and TRBJ1-5, with 7 bases matching TRBD1. CDR1 and CDR2 from the germline V gene are KGHSH and LQKENI. Trimming cost V 1 base and J 5 bases; bases outside gene matches: 5. This CDR3 is built from 15 residues. DNA for the CDR3: TGTGCCAGCTCACCACGGAGGGGGCAGGATCAGCCCCAGCATTTT. It is translated as CASSPRRGQDQPQHF.

The rearrangement uses TRBV4-1 and TRBJ1-2; 11 bases fit TRBD1. The CDR3 runs 15 residues. V gave up 4 bases and J gave up 8 bases; unmatched junction bases: 9. CDR1 is MGHRA and CDR2 is YSYEKL in the germline V gene. The CDR3 is CASSPFGDRGKGYTF. In nucleotides, the CDR3 is TGCGCCAGCAGCCCCTTTGGGGACAGGGGGAAGGGCTACACCTTC.

V gene TRBV28 combines with J gene TRBJ2-6; possibly TRBD2 for D (6 bases). Germline V lookup: CDR1 MDHEN, CDR2 SYDVKM. The CDR3 covers 19 residues. V lost 6 bases to trimming and J lost 0 bases, with 21 bases between them. The CDR3 protein is CASSFAHGRLRSGANVLTF. CDR3 in DNA: TGTGCCAGCAGCTTCGCCCATGGGAGGCTTCGCTCTGGGGCCAACGTCCTGACTTTC.

The chain combines TRBV4-1 with TRBJ1-2; maybe TRBD1 (5 bases). Deletions cut 0 bases from V and 7 bases from J, with 9 bases between. This CDR3 is 13 amino acids long. Per the germline V gene, CDR1 is MGHRA and CDR2 is YSYEKL. The CDR3 nucleotides are TGCGCCAGCAGCCAAGATGGGGGAGGTGGCTACACCTTC. Its protein product is CASSQDGGGGYTF.

This chain uses TRBV18 with TRBJ1-4, with 7 bases lining up with TRBD1. From germline, CDR1 is KGHSH and CDR2 LQKENI. Unmatched junction bases numbered 6, after V lost 4 bases and J lost 7 bases. This CDR3 has 14 amino acids. DNA of the CDR3: TGTGCCAGCTCACAACAAGGACAGGCTGAAAAACTGTTTTTT. Its translation is CASSQQGQAEKLFF. The entire variable domain, with the rest obtained from reference TRBV18 and TRBJ1-4, is as follows: NAGVMQNPRHLVRRRGQEARLRCSPMKGHSHVYWYRQLPEEGLKFMVYLQKENIIDESGMPKERFSAEFPKEGPSILRIQQVVRGDSAAYFCASSQQGQAEKLFFGSGTQLSVL.

This clone was recorded only once. V is TRBV11-2 and J is TRBJ2-7; 11 positions agree with TRBD2. Per germline, CDR1 SGHAT and CDR2 FQNNGV. The CDR3 totals 17 residues. Unmatched junction bases numbered 10, after V lost 4 bases and J lost 2 bases. CDR3 amino acids: CASSSGTSGFPPYEQYF. The CDR3 region has the DNA TGTGCCAGCAGCTCGGGGACTAGCGGATTCCCCCCCTACGAGCAGTACTTC.